The T cell receptor (beta chain) described here comes from a study of shared clonotypes between healthy human individuals. Unmatched junction bases numbered 3, after V lost 5 bases and J lost 0 bases. Germline CDR1 is SGHVS and CDR2 is FNYEAQ. This CDR3 contains 15 residues. Produced via immunoSEQ multiplex PCR; TCRdb's table is partial and in-frame only. Counted here are under 700,000 clones, roughly 95% occurring once; the ten biggest clones make up about 0.11%. Naive CD8 cells were CD45RO-negative, positively selected for CCR7, excluding terminally differentiated effector memory CD45RA+ cells. The sequence came from a woman in her 30s in good health. The source material was naive CD8+ T cells sorted from blood. The J gene is TRBJ1-3, the V gene TRBV7-6; 8 bases align to TRBD1. The CDR3 DNA sequence: TGTGCCAGCAGCGAGGGGACAGGCTCTGGAAACACCATATATTTT. Translated: CASSEGTGSGNTIYF.